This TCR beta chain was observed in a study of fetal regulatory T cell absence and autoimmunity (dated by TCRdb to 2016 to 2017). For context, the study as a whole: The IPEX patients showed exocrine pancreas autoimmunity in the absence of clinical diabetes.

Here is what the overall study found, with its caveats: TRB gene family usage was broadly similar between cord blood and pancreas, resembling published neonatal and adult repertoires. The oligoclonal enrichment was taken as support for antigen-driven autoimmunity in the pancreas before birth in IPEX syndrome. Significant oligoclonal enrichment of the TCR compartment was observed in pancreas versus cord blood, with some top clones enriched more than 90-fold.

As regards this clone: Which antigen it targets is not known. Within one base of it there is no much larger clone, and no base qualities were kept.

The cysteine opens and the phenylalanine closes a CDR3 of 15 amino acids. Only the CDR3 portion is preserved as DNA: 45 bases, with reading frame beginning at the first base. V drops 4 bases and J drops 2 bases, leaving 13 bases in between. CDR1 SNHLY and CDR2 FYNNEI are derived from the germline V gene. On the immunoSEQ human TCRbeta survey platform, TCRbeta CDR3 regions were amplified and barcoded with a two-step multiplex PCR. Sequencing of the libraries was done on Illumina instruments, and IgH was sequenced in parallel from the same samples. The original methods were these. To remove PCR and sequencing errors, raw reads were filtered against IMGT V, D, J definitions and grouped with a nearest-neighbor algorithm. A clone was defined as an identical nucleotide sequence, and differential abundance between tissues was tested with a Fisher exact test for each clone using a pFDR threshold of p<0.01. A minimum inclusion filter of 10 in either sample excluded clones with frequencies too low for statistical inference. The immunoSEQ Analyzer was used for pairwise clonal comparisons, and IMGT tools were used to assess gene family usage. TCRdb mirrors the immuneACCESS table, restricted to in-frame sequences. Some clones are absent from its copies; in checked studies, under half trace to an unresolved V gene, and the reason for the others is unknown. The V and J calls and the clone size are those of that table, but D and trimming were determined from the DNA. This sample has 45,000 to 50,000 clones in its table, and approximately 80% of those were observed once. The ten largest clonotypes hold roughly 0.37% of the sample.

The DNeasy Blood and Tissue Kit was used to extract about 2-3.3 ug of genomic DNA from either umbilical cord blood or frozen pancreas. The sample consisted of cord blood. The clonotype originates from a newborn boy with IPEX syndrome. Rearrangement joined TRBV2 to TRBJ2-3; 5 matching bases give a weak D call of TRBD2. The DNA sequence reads TGTGCCAGCAGTGTACGGGGTTATGACACAGATACGCAGTATTTT. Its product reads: CASSVRGYDTDTQYF.